This is a list of T cell receptor beta chains from one sample in a study of blood T cell repertoires in COVID-19. Assay used: immunoSEQ multiplex PCR; TCRdb lists only in-frame clones, some missing. The table includes under 400,000 clones, around 86% detected once. The sample consisted of PBMCs or T cells enriched from blood (not recorded which). The receptors stem from a woman aged 40 to 50 with acute COVID-19. CDR3s include the opening cysteine and the closing phenylalanine or tryptophan. A D gene is named only where the DNA matches it firmly. Clone size is not always given. Where it is, it says once, few, many or a class for expanded clones.

abundance: once
d_gene: .
v_gene: TRBV19
j_gene: TRBJ1-2
len: 14
CDR3nt: TGTGCCAGTAGTATCCAAGGACAGATTTATGGCTACACCTTC
CDR3aa: CASSIQGQIYGYTF

abundance: .
d_gene: TRBD2
v_gene: TRBV24-1
j_gene: TRBJ2-2
len: 16
CDR3nt: TGTGCCACCAGTGATCTAGCGGGCGCGAACACCGGGGAGCTGTTTTTT
CDR3aa: CATSDLAGANTGELFF

abundance: .
d_gene: .
v_gene: TRBV7-2
j_gene: TRBJ1-1
len: 17
CDR3nt: TGTGCCAGCAGCTTACCCCTTATTGACCTTCGGAGCACTGAAGCTTTCTTT
CDR3aa: CASSLPLIDLRSTEAFF

abundance: .
d_gene: TRBD1
v_gene: TRBV9
j_gene: TRBJ1-5
len: 13
CDR3nt: TGTGCCAGCGCCCGGGACAGAGATCAGCCCCAGCATTTT
CDR3aa: CASARDRDQPQHF

abundance: .
d_gene: TRBD1
v_gene: TRBV7-9
j_gene: TRBJ2-3
len: 18
CDR3nt: TGTGCCAGCAGCTTATTCTTAGGGACAGCCCAATCCACAGATACGCAGTATTTT
CDR3aa: CASSLFLGTAQSTDTQYF

abundance: .
d_gene: .
v_gene: TRBV5-4
j_gene: TRBJ1-1
len: 14
CDR3nt: TGTGCCAGCAGCCCCAAATTGGAATCAGACAAAGCTTTCTTT
CDR3aa: CASSPKLESDKAFF

abundance: .
d_gene: TRBD2
v_gene: TRBV7-6
j_gene: TRBJ2-5
len: 16
CDR3nt: TGTGCCAGCAGCCTAACCGCATTGGGGGGGGAAGAGACCCAGTACTTC
CDR3aa: CASSLTALGGEETQYF

abundance: .
d_gene: .
v_gene: TRBV18
j_gene: TRBJ1-6
len: 15
CDR3nt: TGTGCCAGCTCTCTGGGGCAGGGATCGAATTCACCCCTCCACTTT
CDR3aa: CASSLGQGSNSPLHF

abundance: few
d_gene: .
v_gene: TRBV24-1
j_gene: TRBJ2-2
len: 15
CDR3nt: TGTGCCACCAGTGACCCGACAGTCGAGACCGGGGAGCTGTTTTTT
CDR3aa: CATSDPTVETGELFF

abundance: .
d_gene: .
v_gene: TRBV7-9
j_gene: TRBJ1-4
len: 15
CDR3nt: TGTGCCAGCAGCTTAGTTGGGCAGGGGTATGAAAAACTGTTTTTT
CDR3aa: CASSLVGQGYEKLFF

abundance: once
d_gene: TRBD1
v_gene: TRBV19
j_gene: TRBJ1-5
len: 13
CDR3nt: TGTGCCAGTGGGGGGACAGGTAATCAGCCCCAGCATTTT
CDR3aa: CASGGTGNQPQHF

abundance: few
d_gene: TRBD1
v_gene: TRBV10-3
j_gene: TRBJ1-1
len: 14
CDR3nt: TGTGCCATCAGCCGACAGGGGGGGAACACTGAAGCTTTCTTT
CDR3aa: CAISRQGGNTEAFF